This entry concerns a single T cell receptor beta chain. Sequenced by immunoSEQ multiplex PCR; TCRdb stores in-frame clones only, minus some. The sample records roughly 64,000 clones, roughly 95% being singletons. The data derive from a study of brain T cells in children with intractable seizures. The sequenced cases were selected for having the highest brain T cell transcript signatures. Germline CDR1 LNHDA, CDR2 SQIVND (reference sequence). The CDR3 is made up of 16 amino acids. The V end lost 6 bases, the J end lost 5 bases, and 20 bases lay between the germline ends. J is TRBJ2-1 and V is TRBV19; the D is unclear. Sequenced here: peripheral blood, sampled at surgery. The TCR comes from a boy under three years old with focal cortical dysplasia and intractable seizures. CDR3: CASRAYILSADNEQFF. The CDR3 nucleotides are TGTGCCAGTAGAGCATATATACTAAGCGCGGACAATGAGCAGTTCTTC.